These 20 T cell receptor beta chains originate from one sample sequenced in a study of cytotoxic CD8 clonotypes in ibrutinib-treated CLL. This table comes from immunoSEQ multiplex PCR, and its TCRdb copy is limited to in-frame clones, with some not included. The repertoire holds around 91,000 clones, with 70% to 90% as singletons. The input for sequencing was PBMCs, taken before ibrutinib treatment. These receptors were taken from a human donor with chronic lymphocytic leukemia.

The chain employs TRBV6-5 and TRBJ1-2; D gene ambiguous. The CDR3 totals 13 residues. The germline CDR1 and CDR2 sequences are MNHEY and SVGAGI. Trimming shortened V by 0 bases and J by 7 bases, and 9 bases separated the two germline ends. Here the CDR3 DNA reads TGTGCCAGCAGTTACTCCTGGGCTGCTGGCTACACCTTC. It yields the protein CASSYSWAAGYTF.

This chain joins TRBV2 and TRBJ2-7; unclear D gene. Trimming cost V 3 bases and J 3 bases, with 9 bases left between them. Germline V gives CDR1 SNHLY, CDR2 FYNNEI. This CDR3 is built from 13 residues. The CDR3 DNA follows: TGTGCCAGCAGTGAGTGGGAATACTACGAGCAGTACTTC. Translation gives CASSEWEYYEQYF.

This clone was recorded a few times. In nucleotides, the CDR3 is TGTGCCAGCAGTGCCTTCGGGACAGTGAACACTGAAGCTTTCTTT. Protein sequence: CASSAFGTVNTEAFF. The chain uses TRBV6-1 and TRBJ1-1; TRBD1 matches 7 bases. J was trimmed by 0 bases and V by 4 bases; bases with no gene match: 5. This CDR3 region has 15 residues. Germline CDR1 MNHNS, CDR2 SASEGT.

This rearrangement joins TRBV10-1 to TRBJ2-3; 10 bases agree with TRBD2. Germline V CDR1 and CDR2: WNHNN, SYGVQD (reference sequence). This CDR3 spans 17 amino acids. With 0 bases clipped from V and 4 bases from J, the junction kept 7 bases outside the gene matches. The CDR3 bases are TGCGCCAGCAGTGAGTCACCCTCTAGCGGGAGCTCAGATACGCAGTATTTT. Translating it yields CASSESPSSGSSDTQYF.

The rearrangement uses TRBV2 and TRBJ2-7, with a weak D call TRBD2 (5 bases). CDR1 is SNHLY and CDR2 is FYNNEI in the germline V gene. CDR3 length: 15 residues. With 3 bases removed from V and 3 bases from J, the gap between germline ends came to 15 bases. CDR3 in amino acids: CASSESAAEIYEQYF. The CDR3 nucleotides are TGTGCCAGCAGTGAGTCGGCAGCGGAGATCTACGAGCAGTACTTC. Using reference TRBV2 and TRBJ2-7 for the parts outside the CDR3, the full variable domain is EPEVTQTPSHQVTQMGQEVILRCVPISNHLYFYWYRQILGQKVEFLVSFYNNEISEKSEIFDDQFSVERPDGSNFTLKIRSTKLEDSAMYFCASSESAAEIYEQYFGPGTRLTVT.

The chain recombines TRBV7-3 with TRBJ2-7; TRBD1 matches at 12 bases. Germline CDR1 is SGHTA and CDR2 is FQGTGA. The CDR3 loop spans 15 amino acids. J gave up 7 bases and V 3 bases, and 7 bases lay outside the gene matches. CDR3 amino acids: CASSFPGQGAWEQYF. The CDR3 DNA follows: TGTGCCAGCAGCTTCCCGGGACAGGGGGCGTGGGAGCAGTACTTC.

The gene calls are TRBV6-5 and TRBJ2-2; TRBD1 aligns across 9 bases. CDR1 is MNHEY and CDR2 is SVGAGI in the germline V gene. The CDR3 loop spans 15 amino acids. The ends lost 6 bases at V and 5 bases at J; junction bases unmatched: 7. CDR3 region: CASSKDRGRTGELFF. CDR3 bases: TGTGCCAGCAGCAAAGACAGGGGGAGGACCGGGGAGCTGTTTTTT.

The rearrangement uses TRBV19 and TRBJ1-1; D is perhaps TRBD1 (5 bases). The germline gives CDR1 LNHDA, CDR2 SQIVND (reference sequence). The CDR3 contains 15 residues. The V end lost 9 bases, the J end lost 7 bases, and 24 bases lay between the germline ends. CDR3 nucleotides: TGTGCCAGCCGACAGAGGTCCCGAAAATGGGGTGAAGCTTTCTTT. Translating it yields CASRQRSRKWGEAFF. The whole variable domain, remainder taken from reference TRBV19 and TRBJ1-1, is DGGITQSPKYLFRKEGQNVTLSCEQNLNHDAMYWYRQDPGQGLRLIYYSQIVNDFQKGDIAEGYSVSREKKESFPLTVTSAQKNPTAFYLCASRQRSRKWGEAFFGQGTRLTVV.

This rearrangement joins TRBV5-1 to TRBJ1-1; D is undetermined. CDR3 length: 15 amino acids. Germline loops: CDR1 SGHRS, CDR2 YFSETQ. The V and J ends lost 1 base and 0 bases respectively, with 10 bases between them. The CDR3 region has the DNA TGCGCCAGCAGCTTGTTACCAGGTATGAACACTGAAGCTTTCTTT. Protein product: CASSLLPGMNTEAFF.

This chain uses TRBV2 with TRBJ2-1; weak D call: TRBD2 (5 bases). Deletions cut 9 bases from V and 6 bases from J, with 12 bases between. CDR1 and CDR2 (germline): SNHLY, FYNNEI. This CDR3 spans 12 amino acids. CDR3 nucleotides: TGTGCCAGGAGGAACAGCGGCAATGAGCAGTTCTTC. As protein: CARRNSGNEQFF.

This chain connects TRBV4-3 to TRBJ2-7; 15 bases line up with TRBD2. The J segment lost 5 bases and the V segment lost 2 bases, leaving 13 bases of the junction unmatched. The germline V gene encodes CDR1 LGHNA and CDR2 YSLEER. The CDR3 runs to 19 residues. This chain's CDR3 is CASSQQGLGTSGRFDEQYF. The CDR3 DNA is TGCGCCAGCAGCCAACAGGGGTTAGGGACTAGCGGGAGGTTCGACGAGCAGTACTTC.

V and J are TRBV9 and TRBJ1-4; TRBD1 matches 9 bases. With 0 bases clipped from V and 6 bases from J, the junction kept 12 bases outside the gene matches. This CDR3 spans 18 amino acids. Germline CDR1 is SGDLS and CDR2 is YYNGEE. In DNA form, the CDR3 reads TGTGCCAGCAGCGTAGTGCGTAGTGGGACAGGGTTCGATGAAAAACTGTTTTTT. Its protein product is CASSVVRSGTGFDEKLFF.

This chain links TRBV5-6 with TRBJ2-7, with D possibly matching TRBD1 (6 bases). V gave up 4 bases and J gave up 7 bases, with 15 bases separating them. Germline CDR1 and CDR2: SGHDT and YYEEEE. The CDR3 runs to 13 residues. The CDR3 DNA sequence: TGTGCCAGCAGCCTCGGACAGCTTCGTGAGCAGTACTTC. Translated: CASSLGQLREQYF.

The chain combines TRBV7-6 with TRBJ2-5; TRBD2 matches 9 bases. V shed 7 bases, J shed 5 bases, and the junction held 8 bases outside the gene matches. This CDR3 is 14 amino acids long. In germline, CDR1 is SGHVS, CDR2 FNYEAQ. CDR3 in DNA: TGTGCCAGCACTAGCGGGACGTGGGAGGAGACCCAGTACTTC. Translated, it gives CASTSGTWEETQYF.

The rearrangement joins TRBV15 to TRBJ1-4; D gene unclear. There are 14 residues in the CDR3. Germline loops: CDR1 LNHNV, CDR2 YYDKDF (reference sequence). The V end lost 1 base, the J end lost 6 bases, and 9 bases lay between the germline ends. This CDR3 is CATSRAVSYEKLFF. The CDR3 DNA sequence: TGTGCCACCAGCAGAGCAGTCAGCTATGAAAAACTGTTTTTT.

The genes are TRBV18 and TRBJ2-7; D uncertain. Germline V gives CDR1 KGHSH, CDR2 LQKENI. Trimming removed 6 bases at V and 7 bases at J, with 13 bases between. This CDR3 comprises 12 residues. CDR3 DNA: TGTGCCAGCTCCCACCGTCTCGAGGAGCAGTACTTC. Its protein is CASSHRLEEQYF.

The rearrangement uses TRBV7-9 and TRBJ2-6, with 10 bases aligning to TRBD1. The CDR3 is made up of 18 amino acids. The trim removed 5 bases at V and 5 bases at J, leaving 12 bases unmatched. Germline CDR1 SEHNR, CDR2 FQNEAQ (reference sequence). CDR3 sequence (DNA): TGTGCCAGCAGCCCAAGACAGGGGGCGACCCTCTGGGCCAACGTCCTGACTTTC. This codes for CASSPRQGATLWANVLTF.

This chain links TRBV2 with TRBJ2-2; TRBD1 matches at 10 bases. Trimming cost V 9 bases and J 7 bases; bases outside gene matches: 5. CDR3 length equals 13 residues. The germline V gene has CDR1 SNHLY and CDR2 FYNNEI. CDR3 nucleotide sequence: TGTGCCAGTCGGACAGGGGGGATCGGGGAGCTGTTTTTT. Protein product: CASRTGGIGELFF.

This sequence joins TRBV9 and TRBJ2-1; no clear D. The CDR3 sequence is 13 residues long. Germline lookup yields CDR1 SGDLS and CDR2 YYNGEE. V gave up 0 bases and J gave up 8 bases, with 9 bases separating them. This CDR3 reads CASSVGTVDEQFF. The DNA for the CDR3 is TGTGCCAGCAGCGTAGGTACAGTTGATGAGCAGTTCTTC.

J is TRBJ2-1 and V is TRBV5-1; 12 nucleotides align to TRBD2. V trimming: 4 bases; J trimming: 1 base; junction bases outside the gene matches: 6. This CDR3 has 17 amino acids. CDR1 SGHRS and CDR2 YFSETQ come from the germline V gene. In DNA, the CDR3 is TGCGCCAGCAGCGCCGGACTAGCGGGAATATCCTACAATGAGCAGTTCTTC. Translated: CASSAGLAGISYNEQFF.